The 4 T cell receptor beta chains below all came from one sample that was sequenced in a study of regulatory T cells in long-lasting Graves disease (dated by TCRdb to the early 2020s). The method was multiplex PCR. Sequencing was performed on an Illumina HiSeq 4000. TCR beta libraries were built with iRepertoire HTBI primers and Arm-PCR amplification of CDR3 regions. TCRdb cleaned the public reads at Q25 with fastp, built clones with MiXCR and kept in-frame beta chains. For every CDR3 protein sequence, its rows merge into one entry that carries the most common genes and DNA. The sample table records 300,000 or so distinct CDR3 sequences; 15% to 20% of these occur just once. Approximately 31% of the sample rests with the top ten. The time point label on this specimen signifies: persistent/refractory GD, antithyroid drugs over 5 years with positive TRAb. For both TCR sequencing and RNA sequencing, RNA was extracted from PBMCs using TRIzol.

This specimen consisted of peripheral blood mononuclear cells (PBMCs), obtained when the disease was refractory, from a patient treated with antithyroid drugs. These receptors were obtained from a female donor with Graves disease.

A word on this clonotype: At one boundary the junction diverges from the germline segment, which might be a read error. CDR3 nucleotides: TGCAGTGCTAGTCGGGACAAGAGAATGGGCTACGCCTTC. Translated, it gives CSASRDKRMGYAF. V gene TRBV20-1 combines with J gene TRBJ1-2; a possible D gene is TRBD1 (6 bases). Germline CDR1 reads DFQATT; CDR2 reads SNEGSKA (reference sequence). The CDR3 spans 13 residues.

The chain combines TRBV5-1 with TRBJ2-2; 10 bases match TRBD2. Germline V CDR1 and CDR2: SGHRS, YFSETQ. The CDR3 sequence is 18 residues long. The J segment lost 4 bases and the V segment lost 1 base, leaving 10 bases of the junction unmatched. Written as DNA, the CDR3 is TGCGCCAGCAGCTTGACCCTAGCGGGGGCACTCAGCACCGGGGAGCTGTTTTTT. Its protein is CASSLTLAGALSTGELFF.

This clonotype was seen repeatedly, ten times or more. The chain recombines TRBV12-3 or TRBV12-4 with TRBJ1-4; D perhaps matches TRBD1 (6 bases). There are 12 residues in the CDR3. V was cut by 10 bases and J by 7 bases, with 13 bases left in between. CDR3 sequence reads: CATRQDREKLFF. The DNA for the CDR3 is TGTGCCACGAGACAGGATCGTGAAAAACTGTTTTTT.

This clonotype occurred a few times. The CDR3 region is CATSTMGTLNEKLFF. DNA for the CDR3: TGTGCCACCAGCACTATGGGGACCCTTAATGAAAAACTGTTTTTT. The chain recombines TRBV15 with TRBJ1-4; D possibly corresponds to TRBD1 (5 bases). V lost 4 bases, J lost 4 bases, and 13 bases lay in between. CDR1 and CDR2 from the germline V gene are LNHNV and YYDKDF (reference sequence). CDR3 length: 15 amino acids.